The following is a TCR beta chain sequence with its context. Per germline, CDR1 MDHEN and CDR2 SYDVKM. The CDR3 runs to 11 residues. Trimming shortened V by 3 bases and J by 11 bases, and 10 bases separated the two germline ends. The beta constant-region primer was an equimolar mix of two oligonucleotides covering TRBC1 and TRBC2. TCRdb re-called the UMI-ligation and nested PCR reads with MiXCR, one entry per CDR3 protein. The sample shows approximately 89,000 distinct CDR3 sequences, 7% of them seen only once. The record originates from a study of naive and memory T cell subsets. The V and J genes are TRBV28 and TRBJ1-1; no firm D call. Input material: central memory CD4+ T cells from blood. This receptor was obtained from a human donor in good health. DNA of the CDR3: TGTGCCAGCAGTTTTAAAGCCAGGGCTTTCTTT. Protein product: CASSFKARAFF.